This TCR beta chain was sequenced in a study of response to subunit inactivated influenza vaccine. Findings of the study overall: The study's authors posited that every seasonal influenza vaccination enlists few new T cells.

From the RT-PCR reads, TCRdb called clonotypes with MiXCR, one entry per CDR3 protein. The repertoire has roughly 700,000 distinct CDR3 sequences, approximately 14% of them found once; the top ten carry roughly 12%. The CDR3 totals 16 residues. CDR1 and CDR2 from the germline V gene are SGHRS and YFSETQ. Trimming removed 6 bases from V and 5 bases from J, with 23 bases in between. This clonotype was observed a few times. Its antigen is not identified. The sample in question was PBMCs from blood, obtained less than 13 days after vaccination. This clonotype was obtained from a man between 45 and 60 years old who received an inactivated influenza vaccine. This chain links TRBV5-1 with TRBJ2-5; D could derive from TRBD1 or TRBD2 (5 bases each). In DNA, the CDR3 is TGCGCCAGCACACCCTCAGGGATCGAGCCGGGGGAGACCCAGTACTTC. This codes for CASTPSGIEPGETQYF.